This record covers a single TCR beta chain. Its binding antigen is unknown. No clone much larger than this one lies a single base away; base qualities are absent. This entry belongs to a study of post-analysis software for immune sequencing data (dated by TCRdb to between 2015 and 2017). Looking at the study overall: Relapsing-remitting, secondary progressive and progressive-relapsing multiple sclerosis were recorded as disease courses, and subtype annotation was lacking for some patients. Patient repertoires were compared against roughly 12 previously published healthy control repertoires from donors aged about 6 to 27 years. A subset of samples was prepared in parallel using single-end sample barcoding, then pooled and co-amplified after Illumina adapter ligation. Results and caveats for the whole study, not just this receptor: The control group was slightly older than the multiple sclerosis patient group. Strong co-clustering of samples prepared in the same batch was shown by direct clustering with F measure, prompting a batch-effect correction. Patients showed significantly higher frequencies than controls for a handful of TRBV segments, among them TRBV5-6, TRBV5-1 and TRBV20-1. Multiple sclerosis patients had significantly lower normalized Chao1 diversity than controls, a result that suggests substantial peripheral T-cell clonal expansion.

TCR beta repertoires were profiled from peripheral blood of 13 young patients with multiple sclerosis to demonstrate the VDJtools post-analysis software. Multiple sclerosis patients were children and adolescents aged roughly 6 to 16 years. V is trimmed back by 2 bases and J by 7 bases, and the junction contains 6 bases that no gene match accounts for. The CDR3, cysteine through phenylalanine, is 15 amino acids long. CDR3 DNA is the only sequence kept; it has 45 bases, read in frame from the first base. CDR1 and CDR2, per the germline V gene, are WSHSY and SAAADI. The protocol used for the library was PCR. This sample was sequenced with an Illumina HiSeq 2500. To reduce PCR and sequencing biases, unique molecular identifiers were built into the TCR beta cDNA libraries. About 0.5 million cDNA molecules were obtained for every 1 to 10 million input T cells, so each molecule roughly corresponded to one T cell. The same protocol used for the earlier healthy control dataset was applied to prepare and sequence the patient libraries. Samples belonging to the same batch were prepared together, multiplexed and sequenced on a shared HiSeq lane. The authors' analysis ran thus. MIGEC was used to process the raw barcoded reads, and molecular identifier groups with only a single read were discarded before consensus assembly and CDR3 extraction. VDJtools was used for post-analysis of the clonotype tables, with diversity normalized by down-sampling every dataset to the smallest sample size. To correct batch-related cross-sample contamination, repertoire overlap clustering matched CDR3 amino acid sequences but not nucleotide sequences. The public reads were reanalyzed by TCRdb: fastp trimming at Q25, MiXCR alignment, in-frame beta chains only. Entries that share a CDR3 protein sequence are merged under the most common genes and DNA. It is TCRdb's table, rather than the study itself, that gives the V and J calls and clone size. The sample has around 200,000 distinct CDR3 sequences on record, about 30% of them singletons. Jointly, the top ten make up less than 4% of the sample.

Sequences were obtained from blood. The V and J genes are TRBV10-2 and TRBJ2-1; TRBD2 matches 9 bases in the middle. The TCR comes from a girl between 2 and 17 years old with multiple sclerosis. The CDR3 reads as follows: CASSETSGRSNEQFF. The DNA reads as follows: TGCGCCAGCAGTGAGACAAGCGGGAGGAGTAATGAGCAGTTCTTC.